These T cell receptor beta chains were read from a single sample in a study of blood T cell repertoires in COVID-19. Sequencing used immunoSEQ multiplex PCR; TCRdb keeps in-frame clones, though not all of them. The repertoire has 130,000 or so clones, 84% of them found once; the top ten carry about 2.4%. The sample comprised PBMCs or T cells enriched from blood (not recorded which). The receptors were gathered from a man between 35 and 55 years old with acute COVID-19. The CDR3 runs from the conserved cysteine through the conserved F or W. The D gene is left open where the match is weak. Clone size appears in some rows only: once, few, many, or a class for an expanded clone.

d_gene	v_gene	j_gene	abundance	len	CDR3aa	CDR3nt
TRBD1	TRBV30	TRBJ1-2	NA	13	CAWSGGQGDGYTF	TGTGCCTGGAGTGGGGGACAGGGGGATGGCTACACCTTC
TRBD1	TRBV4-2	TRBJ1-2	few	15	CASSPRTGNNYGYTF	TGTGCCAGCAGCCCCAGGACAGGGAATAACTATGGCTACACCTTC
NA	TRBV2	TRBJ2-1	NA	16	CASSEWETRGGDEQFF	TGTGCCAGCAGTGAATGGGAGACTAGGGGAGGTGATGAGCAGTTCTTC
NA	TRBV14	TRBJ2-7	NA	14	CASSSLASPRKQYF	TGTGCCAGCAGCTCACTAGCTTCCCCTAGGAAGCAGTACTTC
NA	TRBV3-1/TRBV3-2	TRBJ2-3	NA	17	CASSEYDPIVMQDTQYF	TGTGCCAGCAGCGAATACGATCCCATTGTCATGCAGGATACGCAGTATTTT
TRBD1	TRBV27	TRBJ1-6	NA	20	CASSFSLPIAGGSYNSPLHF	TGTGCCAGCAGTTTTAGTCTTCCGATCGCAGGGGGATCCTATAATTCACCCCTCCACTTT
TRBD1	TRBV11-3	TRBJ1-1	NA	13	CASSPGQGAEAFF	TGTGCCAGCAGCCCGGGACAGGGTGCTGAAGCTTTCTTT
NA	TRBV28	TRBJ1-6	NA	14	CASSLPQGGSPLHF	TGTGCCAGCAGTTTACCACAGGGTGGTTCACCCCTCCACTTT
NA	TRBV5-4	TRBJ1-1	NA	12	CASRGGAGEAFF	TGTGCCAGCAGGGGGGGGGCGGGTGAAGCTTTCTTT
TRBD2	TRBV4-2	TRBJ2-3	NA	16	CASSQELAGGADTQYF	TGTGCCAGCAGCCAAGAGTTGGCGGGGGGTGCAGATACGCAGTATTTT
TRBD1	TRBV5-5	TRBJ2-2	NA	14	CASSSQGDTGELFF	TGTGCCAGCAGCTCCCAGGGGGACACCGGGGAGCTGTTTTTT
TRBD1	TRBV5-5	TRBJ2-1	few	15	CASSTGQGVDNEQFF	TGTGCCAGCAGCACGGGACAGGGGGTGGACAATGAGCAGTTCTTC
TRBD1	TRBV9	TRBJ2-6	NA	18	CASSPEVTGTGGANVLTF	TGTGCCAGCAGCCCAGAGGTGACAGGGACGGGTGGGGCCAACGTCCTGACTTTC
NA	TRBV12-3/TRBV12-4	TRBJ2-3	NA	12	CASSLRGNTQYF	TGTGCCAGCAGTTTAAGAGGGAATACGCAGTATTTT
NA	TRBV7-3	TRBJ2-1	NA	14	CASSSTGSYNEQFF	TGTGCCAGCAGCTCCACCGGCTCCTACAATGAGCAGTTCTTC
NA	TRBV28	TRBJ1-2	NA	13	CASTPALRDGYTF	TGTGCCAGCACCCCTGCATTGCGGGATGGCTACACCTTC
NA	TRBV19	TRBJ2-7	NA	14	CASSKQTGLFEQYF	TGTGCCAGTAGTAAACAAACAGGTCTTTTCGAGCAGTACTTC
NA	TRBV5-5	TRBJ2-1	NA	14	CASSLDPGSNEQFF	TGTGCCAGCAGCTTGGATCCAGGGTCGAATGAGCAGTTCTTC
NA	TRBV19	TRBJ1-5	NA	14	CATQANQGTQPQHF	TGTGCCACTCAGGCCAACCAGGGGACTCAGCCCCAGCATTTT
NA	TRBV12-3/TRBV12-4	TRBJ1-2	NA	12	CASSLNSHGYTF	TGTGCCAGCAGTTTAAACAGTCATGGCTACACCTTC
TRBD1	TRBV30	TRBJ1-2	once	14	CAWARDRVNYGYTF	TGTGCCTGGGCTCGGGACAGGGTAAACTATGGCTACACCTTC
NA	TRBV29-1	TRBJ2-7	NA	12	CSGSTETYEQYF	TGCAGCGGATCGACAGAGACCTACGAGCAGTACTTC
TRBD1	TRBV18	TRBJ2-7	NA	14	CASSPGTGGSEQYF	TGTGCCAGCTCACCCGGGACAGGAGGCTCCGAGCAGTACTTC
NA	TRBV6-2/TRBV6-3	TRBJ2-7	few	14	CASSYFRRGYEQYF	TGTGCCAGCAGTTACTTCCGGAGGGGATACGAGCAGTACTTC
NA	TRBV6-5	TRBJ2-7	NA	15	CASRSDGQMSAEQYF	TGTGCCAGCAGATCTGACGGACAGATGTCCGCCGAGCAGTACTTC
NA	TRBV24-1	TRBJ1-2	NA	14	CATSSGGGNYGYTF	TGTGCCACCAGCTCGGGGGGGGGCAACTATGGCTACACCTTC
TRBD1	TRBV19	TRBJ1-5	NA	14	CASRNRQGYQPQHF	TGTGCCAGTAGGAACCGACAGGGGTATCAGCCCCAGCATTTT
NA	TRBV3-1/TRBV3-2	TRBJ1-6	NA	14	CASSQITDNSPLHF	TGTGCCAGCAGCCAAATAACAGATAATTCACCCCTCCACTTT
NA	TRBV3-1/TRBV3-2	TRBJ1-3	NA	13	CASSQGGVHTIYF	TGTGCCAGCAGCCAAGGGGGGGTACACACCATATATTTT
TRBD1	TRBV18	TRBJ2-7	NA	17	CASSPRTGGSFSYEQYF	TGTGCCAGCTCACCGAGGACAGGGGGCTCCTTCTCCTACGAGCAGTACTTC
TRBD1	TRBV6-5	TRBJ1-5	NA	15	CASRRQGMSNQPQHF	TGTGCCAGCAGGAGACAGGGAATGAGCAATCAGCCCCAGCATTTT
NA	TRBV29-1	TRBJ1-1	few	11	CSVAVNTEAFF	TGCAGCGTTGCTGTGAACACTGAAGCTTTCTTT
NA	TRBV3-1/TRBV3-2	TRBJ2-7	NA	13	CASSQGGGYEQYF	TGTGCCAGCAGCCAAGGAGGGGGCTACGAGCAGTACTTC
NA	TRBV30	TRBJ2-7	NA	14	CAWGPGDGFLEQYF	TGTGCCTGGGGTCCGGGGGACGGGTTCCTGGAGCAGTACTTC
NA	TRBV4-1	TRBJ2-1	NA	15	CASSLEPGANNEQFF	TGCGCCAGCAGCCTCGAGCCGGGAGCCAACAATGAGCAGTTCTTC
TRBD1	TRBV28	TRBJ1-1	few	16	CASSGRGTAYVTEAFF	TGTGCCAGCAGTGGTCGAGGGACAGCGTATGTTACTGAAGCTTTCTTT
TRBD2	TRBV5-1	TRBJ2-5	once	15	CASSLAGRGQETQYF	TGCGCCAGCAGCTTGGCCGGGAGGGGACAAGAGACCCAGTACTTC
NA	TRBV3-1/TRBV3-2	TRBJ2-6	NA	15	CASSLRDIGANVLTF	TGTGCCAGCAGCCTCCGGGACATTGGGGCCAACGTCCTGACTTTC
TRBD2	TRBV5-1	TRBJ2-4	NA	15	CASSASGTRTATQYF	TGCGCCAGCAGCGCCTCCGGGACTAGAACGGCCACTCAGTACTTC
NA	TRBV30	TRBJ1-5	NA	17	CAWSSPTGGFSNQPQHF	TGTGCCTGGAGTTCCCCGACGGGGGGGTTTAGCAATCAGCCCCAGCATTTT
TRBD1	TRBV27	TRBJ2-6	NA	17	CASRSTGATPGANVLTF	TGTGCCAGCCGCTCGACAGGGGCTACCCCTGGGGCCAACGTCCTGACTTTC
NA	TRBV5-1	TRBJ2-3	NA	16	CASSPDPGVVADTQYF	TGCGCCAGCAGCCCGGACCCGGGGGTCGTAGCAGATACGCAGTATTTT